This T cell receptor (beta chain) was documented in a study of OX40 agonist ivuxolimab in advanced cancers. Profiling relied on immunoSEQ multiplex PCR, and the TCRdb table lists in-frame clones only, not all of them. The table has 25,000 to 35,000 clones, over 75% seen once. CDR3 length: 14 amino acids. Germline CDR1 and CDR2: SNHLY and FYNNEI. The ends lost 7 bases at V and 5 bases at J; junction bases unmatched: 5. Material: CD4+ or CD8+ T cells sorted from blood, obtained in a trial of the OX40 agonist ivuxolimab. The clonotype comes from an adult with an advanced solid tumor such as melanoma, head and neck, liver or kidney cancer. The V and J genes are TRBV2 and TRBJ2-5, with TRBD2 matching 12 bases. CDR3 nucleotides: TGTGCCAGCACTAGCGGGGGGGCGGGTGAGACCCAGTACTTC. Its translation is CASTSGGAGETQYF.